What follows is one T cell receptor (beta chain) and its context. Its antigen is unidentified. A much more abundant neighbour one base away suggests this may be a read error. These data are taken from a study of tumor and adjacent non-tumor tissue in lung cancer. As for the study in general: There were some 11 adenocarcinoma, a couple of squamous cell carcinoma and 1 small cell lung cancer cases. Approximately 4 million productive TCRbeta reads were obtained per sample on average.

Broader study findings: TCR diversity was significantly greater in tumor than normal lung tissue.

The template was RNA from unsorted bulk tissue. Newly diagnosed lung cancer patients had thoracic surgery in China, August–late 2014, without prior chemotherapy. The library came from three nested PCR rounds adapted from ARM-PCR protocols. Each CDR3 protein gets one entry after TCRdb re-called the multiplex PCR reads with MiXCR. The data hold fewer than 150,000 distinct CDR3 sequences, with about 71% observed a single time. The CDR3 is made up of 15 amino acids. CDR1 SEHNR and CDR2 FQNEAQ come from the germline V gene (reference sequence). This clonotype was sampled from a man in his sixties with small cell lung cancer. Sequencing was carried out using lung tumor tissue. The J gene is TRBJ1-4, the V gene TRBV7-9; D unresolved. CDR3 coding DNA: TGTGCCAGCAGCTTAGTCTGGGCAACTAGTGAAAAACTGTTTTTT. Protein: CASSLVWATSEKLFF.